This is a list of T cell receptor beta chains from one sample in a study of blood T cell repertoires in COVID-19. TCRdb keeps only in-frame clones here, not all; method: immunoSEQ multiplex PCR. The sample carries roughly 150,000 clones, around 83% recorded once. The sample comprised peripheral blood. The receptors were sampled from a man in his sixties or seventies who had recovered from COVID-19. Both conserved end residues are trimmed from each CDR3.

TRBJ2-7 | TRBV6-5 | ASSSLRVGSYEQY
TRBJ2-7 | TRBV13 | ASSSGTSAYEQY
TRBJ2-1 | TRBV6-6 | ASSYSSGSGEQF
TRBJ1-3 | TRBV6-1 | ASSASSSGASGNTIY
TRBJ2-5 | TRBV18 | ASSPEGPETQY
TRBJ2-2 | TRBV28 | ASSFTSARGTGELF
TRBJ2-7 | TRBV11-2 | ASSPLPRGAYEQY
TRBJ1-3 | TRBV7-9 | ASSEYPGDSGNTIY
TRBJ2-6 | TRBV2 | ASAPRSSGANVLT
TRBJ1-1 | TRBV27 | ASSKGQTYYTEAF
TRBJ2-3 | TRBV10-3 | AIRVAGGRLDTQY
TRBJ1-2 | TRBV4-3 | ASSHLTDPKDYGYT
TRBJ1-2 | TRBV7-9 | ASSRGNFYGYT
TRBJ1-1 | TRBV19 | ASSIVLTDMNTEAF
TRBJ2-7 | TRBV19 | ASSDRDRVYEQY
TRBJ2-5 | TRBV6-5 | ASSYSTSRGTQY
TRBJ2-7 | TRBV7-3 | ASSSHRGRGEQY
TRBJ1-1 | TRBV28 | ASSLDTSSWEAF
TRBJ2-5 | TRBV9 | ASSTSTGFALETQY
TRBJ2-5 | TRBV28 | ASSPGTSGSRQETQY
TRBJ2-1 | TRBV7-8 | ASSSSTSEQF
TRBJ2-1 | TRBV3-1/TRBV3-2 | ASSQAGGHNEQF
TRBJ2-3 | TRBV6-2/TRBV6-3 | ASSATADTQY
TRBJ1-4 | TRBV5-1 | ASSLAGYEEKLF
TRBJ1-1 | TRBV5-1 | ASSLAPTGGAEAF
TRBJ1-4 | TRBV14 | ASSRGLNEKLF
TRBJ2-3 | TRBV19 | ASRRGGRPSTDTQY
TRBJ2-5 | TRBV7-9 | ASSFASGRNQETQY
TRBJ1-6 | TRBV5-1 | ASSLTVGQGVNSPLH
TRBJ2-7 | TRBV6-5 | ASSPSTSGNYEQY
TRBJ1-2 | TRBV28 | ASRWTGEHYGYT
TRBJ1-1 | TRBV7-8 | ASSLAGGITEAF
TRBJ2-1 | TRBV5-1 | ASQLAGPLNEQF
TRBJ2-5 | TRBV19 | ASSIGRQGFAETQY